This T cell receptor (beta chain) was sequenced for a study of blood T cell repertoires in COVID-19. The overall study: Sources were T cells, B-cell-depleted T cells, or PBMCs; the material itself was cDNA or gDNA.

TCRdb's table, derived via immunoSEQ multiplex PCR, lists solely in-frame clones and lacks some. The sample has 45,000 to 50,000 clones, 80% to 90% seen once; the top ten hold about 7.5%. Trimming removed 4 bases at V and 4 bases at J, with 14 bases between. The germline gives CDR1 MGHRA, CDR2 YSYEKL. The CDR3 runs to 16 residues. The TCR was taken from a man between 45 and 60 years old with acute or convalescent COVID-19. This sequence joins TRBV4-1 and TRBJ2-6; tentative D call: TRBD2 (5 bases). The source material was peripheral blood. CDR3 loop: CASSPGGGSGANVLTF. CDR3 in DNA: TGCGCCAGCAGCCCCGGAGGTGGGTCCGGGGCCAACGTCCTGACTTTC.